Listed here are 30 T cell receptor beta chains from one sample, sequenced in a study of PD-1 blockade in classical Hodgkin lymphoma. This table comes from immunoSEQ multiplex PCR, and its TCRdb copy is limited to in-frame clones, with some not included. In the table there are more than 15,000 clones, around 72% of which are singletons. As to time point: cycle 4 day 1 (C4D1), after six to seven weeks of nivolumab. No patient escaped relapse after autologous stem cell transplantation, and brentuximab vedotin exposure varied. Investigators isolated CD4+ T cells from thawed PBMCs through magnetic negative selection. The sequencing used CD4+ T cells from blood, collected before the fourth cycle of nivolumab. The source of these receptors is a human donor with classical Hodgkin lymphoma.

The chain couples TRBV19 to TRBJ1-1; D is possibly TRBD1 (5 bases). The CDR3 totals 13 residues. Between the trimmed V and J ends, which lost 4 bases and 5 bases, there was a span of 11 bases. CDR1 and CDR2 from the germline V gene are LNHDA and SQIVND (reference sequence). The CDR3 DNA reads as TGTGCCAGTAGTACAGGGTTTGCGACTGAAGCTTTCTTT. Protein product: CASSTGFATEAFF.

This clone appeared a single time. The gene calls are TRBV29-1 and TRBJ2-7; the match to TRBD2 covers 11 bases. The CDR3 length is 14 residues. In germline, CDR1 is SQVTM, CDR2 ANQGSEA. V trimming: 6 bases; J trimming: 5 bases; junction bases outside the gene matches: 9. The CDR3: CSVHSGRAANEQYF. The CDR3 DNA follows: TGCAGCGTGCATAGCGGGAGGGCCGCGAACGAGCAGTACTTC.

The chain has TRBV28 and TRBJ2-1; 12 positions match TRBD1. Germline CDR1 reads MDHEN; CDR2 reads SYDVKM. Trimming at V came to 3 bases and at J to 7 bases, leaving 10 bases not matched to a gene. There are 17 residues in the CDR3. The DNA for the CDR3 is TGTGCCAGCAGTTTCTCCGGGACAGGGGGCTATTTAAATGAGCAGTTCTTC. It encodes CASSFSGTGGYLNEQFF. The full variable domain, with the rest looked up from reference TRBV28 and TRBJ2-1, is DVKVTQSSRYLVKRTGEKVFLECVQDMDHENMFWYRQDPGLGLRLIYFSYDVKMKEKGDIPEGYSVSREKKERFSLILESASTNQTSMYLCASSFSGTGGYLNEQFFGPGTRLTVL.

The chain joins TRBV7-9 to TRBJ1-1; no reliable D call. V lost 7 bases and J lost 1, with 16 bases in between. CDR1 is SEHNR, CDR2 FQNEAQ, per germline (reference sequence). The CDR3 loop spans 15 amino acids. CDR3 amino acids: CASNAYVGSNTEAFF. As DNA, the CDR3 is TGTGCCAGCAACGCTTACGTTGGGTCGAACACTGAAGCTTTCTTT. Full variable domain (remainder filled in from reference TRBV7-9 and TRBJ1-1): DTGVSQNPRHKITKRGQNVTFRCDPISEHNRLYWYRQTLGQGPEFLTYFQNEAQLEKSRLLSDRFSAERPKGSFSTLEIQRTEQGDSAMYLCASNAYVGSNTEAFFGQGTRLTVV.

V gene TRBV7-8 combines with J gene TRBJ2-2; 9 nucleotides line up with TRBD2. This CDR3 is 15 amino acids long. The ends lost 5 bases at V and 6 bases at J; junction bases unmatched: 7. Germline V lookup: CDR1 SGHVS, CDR2 FQNEAQ. CDR3 nucleotide sequence: TGTGCCAGCAGCCTATCACTAGCGGGCGCCGGGGAGCTGTTTTTT. Amino acid sequence: CASSLSLAGAGELFF.

The chain combines TRBV18 with TRBJ2-6; the match to TRBD1 covers 7 bases. V trimming: 1 base; J trimming: 0 bases; junction bases outside the gene matches: 6. CDR3 length: 18 residues. Germline V gene data show CDR1 as KGHSH and CDR2 as LQKENI. The CDR3 sequence: CASSPLTGPASGANVLTF. CDR3 nucleotides: TGTGCCAGCTCACCACTGACAGGGCCCGCCTCTGGGGCCAACGTCCTGACTTTC.

The gene calls are TRBV7-9 and TRBJ1-6; D ambiguous. Per germline, CDR1 SEHNR and CDR2 FQNEAQ (reference sequence). Trimming pared 5 bases from V and 10 bases from J, leaving 21 bases between. The CDR3 runs to 16 residues. CDR3 nucleotides: TGTGCCAGCAGCCCTGGAGCGGTCGGGTCGTTCTCACCCCTCCACTTT. This gives the protein CASSPGAVGSFSPLHF.

The chain uses TRBV29-1 and TRBJ1-1; the D is unclear. V was trimmed by 7 bases and J by 0 bases, leaving 9 bases between them. The CDR3 contains 12 residues. Germline assignment: CDR1 SQVTM and CDR2 ANQGSEA. CDR3 sequence: CSAQKMNTEAFF. As DNA, the CDR3 is TGCAGCGCACAAAAAATGAACACTGAAGCTTTCTTT.

This clone is a singleton in its sample. The V gene is TRBV20-1, the J gene TRBJ2-1; D gene unclear. This CDR3 contains 11 residues. Germline V CDR1 and CDR2: DFQATT, SNEGSKA (reference sequence). V lost 4 bases to trimming and J lost 4 bases, with 5 bases between them. CDR3 region: CSATDYNEQFF. The CDR3 DNA reads TGCAGTGCTACCGATTACAATGAGCAGTTCTTC.

V usage is TRBV19 and J usage is TRBJ2-3; 7 bases agree with TRBD2. The CDR3 extends over 13 amino acids. The V gene end was trimmed by 6 bases and the J gene end by 2 bases; junction bases not matched to a gene: 2. Per germline, CDR1 LNHDA and CDR2 SQIVND (reference sequence). CDR3 in DNA: TGTGCCAGTAGAGGACTAGACACAGATACGCAGTATTTT. Its translation is CASRGLDTDTQYF.

This clone was detected only once. V and J are TRBV10-3 and TRBJ2-3, with TRBD2 identical over 8 bases. Germline CDR1 ENHRY, CDR2 SYGVKD. The CDR3 covers 16 residues. V lost 3 bases and J lost 3; bases outside the gene matches: 8. DNA of the CDR3: TGTGCCATCAGTGACAAGACTAGCGTTGCGACAGATACGCAGTATTTT. Its translation: CAISDKTSVATDTQYF.

The chain uses TRBV6-5 and TRBJ2-3; 7 bases are a match to TRBD1. The CDR3 length is 14 residues. J lost 5 bases, V lost 6 bases, and 8 bases had no gene match. Germline assignment: CDR1 MNHEY and CDR2 SVGAGI. CDR3 in amino acids: CASRTDRLLDTQYF. In nucleotides, the CDR3 is TGTGCCAGCAGAACGGACAGGCTCTTAGATACGCAGTATTTT.

The rearrangement links TRBV7-2 to TRBJ2-7, with D hard to call. The V gene lost 5 bases and the J gene lost 1 base, with 9 bases spanning the gap. The CDR3 contains 13 residues. Germline V gene data show CDR1 as SGHTA and CDR2 as FQGNSA. CDR3 in amino acids: CASSTRYSYEQYF. The CDR3 region has the DNA TGTGCCAGCAGCACAAGATATTCCTACGAGCAGTACTTC.

The chain combines TRBV19 with TRBJ1-1; D gene unclear. The germline V gene encodes CDR1 LNHDA and CDR2 SQIVND (reference sequence). CDR3 length: 11 amino acids. V gave up 2 bases and J gave up 7 bases, with 5 bases separating them. CDR3 loop: CASSIFHEAFF. CDR3 sequence (DNA): TGTGCCAGTAGTATATTCCATGAAGCTTTCTTT.

The chain has TRBV25-1 and TRBJ2-1; 8 nucleotides agree with TRBD2. Germline CDR1 reads MGHDK; CDR2 reads SYGVNS. The CDR3 contains 15 residues. V dropped 4 bases and J dropped 0; count of bases not matched to a gene: 2. This chain's CDR3 is CASSGSGNSYNEQFF. CDR3 sequence (DNA): TGTGCCAGCAGTGGTAGCGGGAACTCCTACAATGAGCAGTTCTTC. Looking up the rest from reference TRBV25-1 and TRBJ2-1 gives the full variable domain: EADIYQTPRYLVIGTGKKITLECSQTMGHDKMYWYQQDPGMELHLIHYSYGVNSTEKGDLSSESTVSRIRTEHFPLTLESARPSHTSQYLCASSGSGNSYNEQFFGPGTRLTVL.

This clone has only one observation. V gene TRBV7-9 combines with J gene TRBJ2-2; D perhaps matches TRBD1 (5 bases). V lost 10 bases, J lost 0 bases, and 15 bases lay in between. Germline values: CDR1 SEHNR, CDR2 FQNEAQ (reference sequence). The CDR3 extends over 15 amino acids. DNA for the CDR3: TGTGCCACCTCCCGGTCAGGGACGAACACCGGGGAGCTGTTTTTT. Amino acids: CATSRSGTNTGELFF.

The gene calls are TRBV19 and TRBJ2-4, with D possibly being TRBD2 (5 bases). There are 15 residues in the CDR3. Germline assignment: CDR1 LNHDA and CDR2 SQIVND (reference sequence). Trimming shortened V by 3 bases and J by 0 bases, and 9 bases separated the two germline ends. CDR3 protein: CASSIGVLAKNIQYF. CDR3 bases: TGTGCCAGTAGTATCGGGGTTTTAGCCAAAAACATTCAGTACTTC. The complete variable domain, with remaining parts taken from reference TRBV19 and TRBJ2-4, reads DGGITQSPKYLFRKEGQNVTLSCEQNLNHDAMYWYRQDPGQGLRLIYYSQIVNDFQKGDIAEGYSVSREKKESFPLTVTSAQKNPTAFYLCASSIGVLAKNIQYFGAGTRLSVL.

The CDR3 sequence is CASSQGTSGTYEQYF. The CDR3 bases are TGTGCCAGCTCGCAAGGGACTAGCGGGACCTACGAGCAGTACTTC. This chain connects TRBV18 to TRBJ2-7; TRBD2 agrees at 13 bases. The junction had 4 bases not matched to a gene; V was cut back by 6 bases and J by 2 bases. The CDR3 has 15 amino acids. CDR1 and CDR2 (germline): KGHSH, LQKENI.

This chain uses TRBV5-1 with TRBJ2-1; TRBD2 matches at 10 bases. V gave up 2 bases and J gave up 5 bases; unmatched junction bases: 4. In germline, CDR1 is SGHRS, CDR2 YFSETQ. The length of the CDR3 is 15 residues. The CDR3 sequence is CASSLLAGGNNEQFF. The CDR3 DNA follows: TGCGCCAGCAGCTTATTAGCGGGAGGAAACAATGAGCAGTTCTTC.

This chain links TRBV2 with TRBJ1-1, with unresolved D. Germline CDR1 reads SNHLY; CDR2 reads FYNNEI. CDR3 length equals 11 residues. The V end lost 7 bases, the J end lost 2 bases, and 5 bases lay between the germline ends. CDR3 DNA sequence: TGTGCCAGCAAGGGAAACACTGAAGCTTTCTTT. Translated: CASKGNTEAFF.

The chain recombines TRBV6-4 with TRBJ1-1; a possible D gene is TRBD1 (5 bases). Trimming stripped 11 bases from V and 0 bases from J, with 7 bases between. The length of the CDR3 is 11 residues. CDR1 is MRHNA and CDR2 is SNTAGT in the germline V gene. The chain's CDR3 is CAGALNTEAFF. In nucleotides, the CDR3 is TGTGCCGGGGCCTTGAACACTGAAGCTTTCTTT.

The genes are TRBV4-1 and TRBJ2-7, with 9 positions matching TRBD2. CDR3 length: 12 residues. Germline V gives CDR1 MGHRA, CDR2 YSYEKL. J lost 6 bases, V lost 6 bases, and 3 bases had no gene match. The CDR3 nucleotides are TGCGCCAGCAGTCATAGCGGGAGCGAGCAGTACTTC. Protein sequence: CASSHSGSEQYF.

The chain has TRBV5-1 and TRBJ2-1; D not certain. The V and J ends lost 0 bases and 1 base respectively, with 5 bases between them. Germline loops: CDR1 SGHRS, CDR2 YFSETQ. The CDR3 covers 14 residues. CDR3 bases: TGCGCCAGCAGCTTGGCCGGGTCCTACAATGAGCAGTTCTTC. As protein: CASSLAGSYNEQFF.

The rearrangement joins TRBV28 to TRBJ2-1; 11 nucleotides match TRBD2. Germline V gives CDR1 MDHEN, CDR2 SYDVKM. There are 14 residues in the CDR3. Losses at the gene ends were 6 bases for V and 7 bases for J; bases not matched to a gene: 5. The CDR3: CASSRRLAGNEQFF. The DNA of the CDR3 is TGTGCCAGCAGCCGCCGACTAGCGGGGAATGAGCAGTTCTTC. The variable domain in full, with the rest retrieved from reference TRBV28 and TRBJ2-1, is DVKVTQSSRYLVKRTGEKVFLECVQDMDHENMFWYRQDPGLGLRLIYFSYDVKMKEKGDIPEGYSVSREKKERFSLILESASTNQTSMYLCASSRRLAGNEQFFGPGTRLTVL.

This chain links TRBV10-1 with TRBJ2-3, with a weak D call TRBD1 (5 bases). The assigned J gene may be wrong: the sequence end matches TRBJ1-5 better. Germline V gives CDR1 WNHNN, CDR2 SYGVQD (reference sequence). The CDR3 runs to 11 residues. CDR3 loop: CASSDGTSQHF. The CDR3 nucleotides are TGCGCCAGCAGTGACGGGACTTCACAGCATTTT.

The gene calls are TRBV19 and TRBJ1-2; D gene uncertain. The CDR3 is 12 amino acids. V lost 9 bases to trimming and J lost 2 bases, with 10 bases between them. Per germline, CDR1 LNHDA and CDR2 SQIVND (reference sequence). The CDR3 sequence: CASRSQNYGYTF. CDR3 DNA sequence: TGTGCCAGCCGGAGTCAAAACTATGGCTACACCTTC.

The chain employs TRBV4-1 and TRBJ2-7; 8 bases align to TRBD2. The ends lost 3 bases at V and 1 base at J; junction bases unmatched: 11. In germline, CDR1 is MGHRA, CDR2 YSYEKL. The CDR3 is 17 amino acids. DNA of the CDR3: TGCGCCAGCAGCCACTACCCAAGCGGGAGCCTTTCCTACGAGCAGTACTTC. Amino acids: CASSHYPSGSLSYEQYF.

The chain employs TRBV13 and TRBJ2-4, with D unclear. CDR3 length: 13 amino acids. Germline values: CDR1 PRHDT, CDR2 FYEKMQ (reference sequence). The ends were cut back, 5 bases at V and 7 bases at J, with 12 bases in the middle. CDR3 nucleotide sequence: TGTGCCAGCAGCGTCGGGTCCATTAACATTCAGTACTTC. Translated, it gives CASSVGSINIQYF.

V gene TRBV5-1 combines with J gene TRBJ2-5; D gene unclear. Per germline, CDR1 SGHRS and CDR2 YFSETQ. The CDR3 consists of 13 residues. Deletions cut 5 bases from V and 4 bases from J, with 12 bases between. In DNA, the CDR3 is TGCGCCAGCAGTGGCGGCGGTCTAGAGACCCAGTACTTC. Encoded protein: CASSGGGLETQYF.

This chain joins TRBV6-5 and TRBJ2-7; no definite D call. The CDR3 length is 14 residues. Germline values: CDR1 MNHEY, CDR2 SVGAGI. V shed 4 bases and J shed 0 bases, with 10 bases lying between them. DNA for the CDR3: TGTGCCAGCAGTTTAGTGGGCCCCTCCTACGAGCAGTACTTC. Translating gives CASSLVGPSYEQYF.